This T cell receptor (beta chain) appears in the sequencing data of a study of T cell responses to AZD1222 COVID-19 vaccine. This clone occurred once. Antigen specificity is unknown. Distinct nucleotide sequences in the sample also encode this CDR3. Study results and caveats: The donor cohort was predominantly white British with a female majority, and clonal diversity may have been underestimated. Baseline antibody screening turned up just a handful of seropositive AZD1222 recipients. Repertoires were obtained only post-peak T cell response. Spike regions recognized by vaccine-associated CD4 TCRs spanned the protein, led by 160-218 and 743-854.

Germline V gene data show CDR1 as LNHDA and CDR2 as SQIVND (reference sequence). V dropped 2 bases and J dropped 0 bases, with 8 bases sitting between them. The CDR3 extends over 14 amino acids. The data were produced by immunoSEQ multiplex PCR, yet TCRdb's version contains in-frame clones alone and is incomplete. This sample yields over 130,000 clones, of which about 89% are seen a single time; roughly 7.6% belongs to the top ten. The sequence was collected from an adult who received the MenACWY meningococcal vaccine as a control. The sequences come from peripheral blood, collected 28 days after the second dose of the MenACWY control vaccine. The chain employs TRBV19 and TRBJ2-7; D may be TRBD2 (5 bases). CDR3 protein: CASSIRRSSYEQYF. CDR3 sequence (DNA): TGTGCCAGTAGTATAAGGAGGAGCTCCTACGAGCAGTACTTC.